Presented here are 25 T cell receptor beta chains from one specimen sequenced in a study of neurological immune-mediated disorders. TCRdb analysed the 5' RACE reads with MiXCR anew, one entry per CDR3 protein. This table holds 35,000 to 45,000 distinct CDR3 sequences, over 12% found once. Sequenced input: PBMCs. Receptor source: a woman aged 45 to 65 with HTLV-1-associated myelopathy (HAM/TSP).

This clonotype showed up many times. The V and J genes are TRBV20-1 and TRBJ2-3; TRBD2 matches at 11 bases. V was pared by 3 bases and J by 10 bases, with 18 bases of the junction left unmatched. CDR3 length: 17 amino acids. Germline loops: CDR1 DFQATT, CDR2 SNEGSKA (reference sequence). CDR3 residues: CSARLHGLSSGGPSQYF. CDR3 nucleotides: TGCAGTGCTAGGCTCCACGGCCTTTCTAGCGGGGGGCCCTCGCAGTATTTT.

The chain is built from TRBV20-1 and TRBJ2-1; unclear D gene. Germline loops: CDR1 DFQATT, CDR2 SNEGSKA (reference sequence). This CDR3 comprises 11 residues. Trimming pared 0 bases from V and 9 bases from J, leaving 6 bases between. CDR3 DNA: TGCAGTGCTAGAGATAGGAGTGAGCAGTTCTTC. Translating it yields CSARDRSEQFF.

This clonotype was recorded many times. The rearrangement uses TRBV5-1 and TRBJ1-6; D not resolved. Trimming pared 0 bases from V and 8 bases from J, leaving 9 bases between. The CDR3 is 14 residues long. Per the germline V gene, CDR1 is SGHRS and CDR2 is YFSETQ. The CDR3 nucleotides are TGCGCCAGCAGCTTGGCCCAACTAGATTCACCCCTCCACTTT. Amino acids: CASSLAQLDSPLHF.

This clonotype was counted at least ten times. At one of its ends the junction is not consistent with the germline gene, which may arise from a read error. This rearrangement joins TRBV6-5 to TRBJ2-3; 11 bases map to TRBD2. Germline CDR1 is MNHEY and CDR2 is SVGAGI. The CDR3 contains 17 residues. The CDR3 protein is CASSYTASGGFTNTQYF. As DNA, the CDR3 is TGTGCCAGCAGTTACACTGCTAGCGGGGGGTTCACAAATACGCAGTATTTT.

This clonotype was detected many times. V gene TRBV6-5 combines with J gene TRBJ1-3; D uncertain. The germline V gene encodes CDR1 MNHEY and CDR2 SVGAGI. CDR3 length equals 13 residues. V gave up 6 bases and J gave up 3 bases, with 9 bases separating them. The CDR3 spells CASRELSGNTIYF. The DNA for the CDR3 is TGTGCCAGCAGGGAACTCAGTGGAAACACCATATATTTT.

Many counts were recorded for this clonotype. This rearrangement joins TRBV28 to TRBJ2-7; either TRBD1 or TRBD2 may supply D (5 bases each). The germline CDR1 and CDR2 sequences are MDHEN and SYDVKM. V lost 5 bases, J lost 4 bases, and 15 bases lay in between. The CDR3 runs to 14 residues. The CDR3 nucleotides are TGTGCCAGCAGTACACAGGAGGCCTTATACGAGCAGTACGTC. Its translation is CASSTQEALYEQYV.

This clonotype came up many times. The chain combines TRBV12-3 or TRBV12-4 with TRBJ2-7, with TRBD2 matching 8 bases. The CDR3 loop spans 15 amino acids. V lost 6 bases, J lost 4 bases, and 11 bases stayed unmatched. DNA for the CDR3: TGTGCCAGCAGCACCAGTAAGCGGGGGAGTTACGAGCAGTACTTC. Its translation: CASSTSKRGSYEQYF.

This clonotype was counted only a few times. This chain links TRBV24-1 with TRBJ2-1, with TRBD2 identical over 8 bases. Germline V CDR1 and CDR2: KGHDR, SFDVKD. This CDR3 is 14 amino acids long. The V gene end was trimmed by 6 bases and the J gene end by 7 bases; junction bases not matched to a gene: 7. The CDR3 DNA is TGTGCCACCAGTAAGGGGACGGGGGGGAATGAGCAGTTCTTC. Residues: CATSKGTGGNEQFF.

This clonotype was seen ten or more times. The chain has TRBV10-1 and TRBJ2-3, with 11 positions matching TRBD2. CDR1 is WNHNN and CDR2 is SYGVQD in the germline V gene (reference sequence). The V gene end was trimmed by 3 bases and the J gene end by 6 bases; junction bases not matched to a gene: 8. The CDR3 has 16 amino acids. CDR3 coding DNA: TGCGCCAGCAGTGAAGGGGCTAGCGGGGGGTCGGATACGCAGTATTTT. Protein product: CASSEGASGGSDTQYF.

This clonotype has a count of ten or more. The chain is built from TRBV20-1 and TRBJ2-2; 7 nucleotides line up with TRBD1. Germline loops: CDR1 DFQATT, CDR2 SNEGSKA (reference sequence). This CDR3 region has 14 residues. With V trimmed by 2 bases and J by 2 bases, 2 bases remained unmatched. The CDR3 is CSARRTGNTGELFF. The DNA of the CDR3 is TGCAGTGCTAGAAGGACAGGAAACACCGGGGAGCTGTTTTTT.

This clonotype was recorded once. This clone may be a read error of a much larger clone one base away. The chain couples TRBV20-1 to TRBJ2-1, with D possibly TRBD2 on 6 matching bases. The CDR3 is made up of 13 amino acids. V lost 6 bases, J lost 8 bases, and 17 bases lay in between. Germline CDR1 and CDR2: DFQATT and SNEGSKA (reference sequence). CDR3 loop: CSATPMAGHEQFF. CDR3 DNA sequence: TGCAGTGCCACGCCTATGGCGGGGCATGAGCAGTTCTTC.

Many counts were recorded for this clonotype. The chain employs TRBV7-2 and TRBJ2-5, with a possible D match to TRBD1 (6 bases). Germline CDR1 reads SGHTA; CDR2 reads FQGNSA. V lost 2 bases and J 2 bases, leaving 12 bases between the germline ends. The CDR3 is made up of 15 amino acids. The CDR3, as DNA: TGTGCCAGCAGCTTATCCTACAGGGAACAAGAGACCCAGTACTTC. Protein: CASSLSYREQETQYF.

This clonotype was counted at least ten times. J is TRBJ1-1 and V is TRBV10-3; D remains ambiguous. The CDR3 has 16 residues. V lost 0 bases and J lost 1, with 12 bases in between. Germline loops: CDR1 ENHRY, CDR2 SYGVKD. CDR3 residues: CAISESVSVGNTEAFF. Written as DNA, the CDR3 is TGTGCCATCAGTGAGTCGGTTTCGGTTGGGAACACTGAAGCTTTCTTT.

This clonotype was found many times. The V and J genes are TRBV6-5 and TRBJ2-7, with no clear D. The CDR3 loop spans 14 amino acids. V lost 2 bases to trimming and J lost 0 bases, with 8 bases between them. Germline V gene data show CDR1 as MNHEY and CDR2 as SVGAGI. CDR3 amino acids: CASSYKRVSYEQYF. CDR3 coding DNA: TGTGCCAGCAGTTACAAACGCGTCTCCTACGAGCAGTACTTC.

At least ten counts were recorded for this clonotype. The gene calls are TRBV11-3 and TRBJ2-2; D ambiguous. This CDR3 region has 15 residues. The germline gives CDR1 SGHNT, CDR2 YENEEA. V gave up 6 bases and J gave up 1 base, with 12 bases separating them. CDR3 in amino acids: CASSPSSWNTGELFF. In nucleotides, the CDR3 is TGTGCCAGCAGTCCAAGTTCGTGGAACACCGGGGAGCTGTTTTTT.

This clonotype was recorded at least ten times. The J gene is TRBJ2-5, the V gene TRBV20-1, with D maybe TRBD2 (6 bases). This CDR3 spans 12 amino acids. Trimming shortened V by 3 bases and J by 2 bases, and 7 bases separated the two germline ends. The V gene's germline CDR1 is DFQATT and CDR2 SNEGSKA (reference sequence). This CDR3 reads CSARGGQETQYF. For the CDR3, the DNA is TGCAGTGCTAGGGGGGGACAAGAGACCCAGTACTTC.

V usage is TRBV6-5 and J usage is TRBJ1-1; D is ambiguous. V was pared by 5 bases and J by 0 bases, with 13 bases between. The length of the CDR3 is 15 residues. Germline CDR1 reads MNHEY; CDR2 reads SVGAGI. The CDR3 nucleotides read TGTGCCAGCAGTACCGTCCCGACGGTGAACACTGAAGCTTTCTTT. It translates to CASSTVPTVNTEAFF.

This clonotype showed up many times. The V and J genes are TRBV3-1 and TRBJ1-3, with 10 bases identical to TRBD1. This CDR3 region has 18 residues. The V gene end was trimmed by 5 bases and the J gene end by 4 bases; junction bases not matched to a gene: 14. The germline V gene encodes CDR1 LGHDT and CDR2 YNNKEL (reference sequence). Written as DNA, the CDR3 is TGTGCCAGCAGCTTTTGGGACAGGGGAAAGACTCTCGGAAACACCATATATTTT. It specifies CASSFWDRGKTLGNTIYF. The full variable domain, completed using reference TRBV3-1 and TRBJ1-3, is DTAVSQTPKYLVTQMGNDKSIKCEQNLGHDTMYWYKQDSKKFLKIMFSYNNKELIINETVPNRFSPKSPDKAHLNLHINSLELGDSAVYFCASSFWDRGKTLGNTIYFGEGSWLTVV.

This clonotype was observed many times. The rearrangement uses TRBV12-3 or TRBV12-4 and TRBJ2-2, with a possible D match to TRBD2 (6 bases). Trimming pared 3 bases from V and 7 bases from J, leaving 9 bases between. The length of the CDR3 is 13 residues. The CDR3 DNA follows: TGTGCCAGCAGTTTGCGGGGAATCGGGGAGCTGTTTTTT. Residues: CASSLRGIGELFF.

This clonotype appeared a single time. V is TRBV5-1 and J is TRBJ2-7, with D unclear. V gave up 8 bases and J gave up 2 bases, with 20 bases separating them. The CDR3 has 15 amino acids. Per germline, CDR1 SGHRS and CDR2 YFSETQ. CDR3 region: CASSLVLVHTYEQYF. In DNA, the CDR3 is TGCGCCAGTAGCCTAGTCCTAGTACACACCTACGAGCAGTACTTC.

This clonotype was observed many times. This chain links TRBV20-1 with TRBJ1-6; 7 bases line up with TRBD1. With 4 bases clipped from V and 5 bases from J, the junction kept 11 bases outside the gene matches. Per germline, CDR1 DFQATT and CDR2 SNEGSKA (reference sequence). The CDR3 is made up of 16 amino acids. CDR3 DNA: TGCAGTGCTATGACAGGGAGAATCATCAATAATTCACCCCTCCACTTT. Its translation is CSAMTGRIINNSPLHF.

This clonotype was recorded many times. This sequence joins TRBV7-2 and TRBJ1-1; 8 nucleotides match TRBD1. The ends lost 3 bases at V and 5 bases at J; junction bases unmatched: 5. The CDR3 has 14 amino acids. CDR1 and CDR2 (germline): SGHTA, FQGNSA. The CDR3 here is CASSFSTGVTEAFF. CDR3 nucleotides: TGTGCCAGCAGCTTCTCGACAGGGGTAACTGAAGCTTTCTTT.

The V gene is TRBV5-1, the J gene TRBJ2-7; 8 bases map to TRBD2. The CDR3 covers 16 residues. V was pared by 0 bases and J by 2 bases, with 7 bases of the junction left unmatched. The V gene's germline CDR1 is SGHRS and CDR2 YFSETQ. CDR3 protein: CASSLAGVAGPYEQYF. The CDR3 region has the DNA TGCGCCAGCAGCTTGGCCGGAGTAGCGGGGCCCTACGAGCAGTACTTC.

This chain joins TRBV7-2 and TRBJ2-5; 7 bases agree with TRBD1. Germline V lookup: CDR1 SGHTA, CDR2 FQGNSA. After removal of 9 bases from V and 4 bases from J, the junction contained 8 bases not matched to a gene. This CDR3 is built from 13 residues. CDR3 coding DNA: TGTGCCAGTAGATTAAACAGGGGAGAGACCCAGTACTTC. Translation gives CASRLNRGETQYF. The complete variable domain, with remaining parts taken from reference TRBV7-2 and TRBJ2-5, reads GAGVSQSPSNKVTEKGKDVELRCDPISGHTALYWYRQSLGQGLEFLIYFQGNSAPDKSGLPSDRFSAERTGGSVSTLTIQRTQQEDSAVYLCASRLNRGETQYFGPGTRLLVL.

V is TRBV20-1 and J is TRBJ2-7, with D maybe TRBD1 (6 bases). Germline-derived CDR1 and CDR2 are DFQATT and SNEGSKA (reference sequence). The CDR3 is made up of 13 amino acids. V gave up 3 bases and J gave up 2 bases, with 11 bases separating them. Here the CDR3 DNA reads TGCAGTGCTAGTTCGGACAGTACCTACGAGCAGTACTTC. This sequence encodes CSASSDSTYEQYF.